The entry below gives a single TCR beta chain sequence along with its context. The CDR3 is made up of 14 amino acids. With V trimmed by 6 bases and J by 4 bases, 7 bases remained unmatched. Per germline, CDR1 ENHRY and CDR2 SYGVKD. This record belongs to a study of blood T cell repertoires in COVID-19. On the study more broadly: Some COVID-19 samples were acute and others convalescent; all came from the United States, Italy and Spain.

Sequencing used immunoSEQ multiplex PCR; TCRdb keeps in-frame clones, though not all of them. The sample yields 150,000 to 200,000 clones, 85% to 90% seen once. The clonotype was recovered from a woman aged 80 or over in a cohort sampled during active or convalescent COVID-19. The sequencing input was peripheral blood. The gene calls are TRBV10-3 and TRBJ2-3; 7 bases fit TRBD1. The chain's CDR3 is CAIRNTGDADTQYF. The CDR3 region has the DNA TGTGCCATCAGGAATACAGGGGACGCAGATACGCAGTATTTT.